This T cell receptor (beta chain) is drawn from a study of T cells in Graves' hyperthyroidism and ophthalmopathy. Amplified TCR beta CDR3 regions came from RNA transcripts. The primer set for the first-round RT-PCR of the TCR CDR3 was HTBI. TCRdb independently ran MiXCR on the multiplex PCR reads; one entry per CDR3 protein. The sample contains 400,000 to 550,000 distinct CDR3 sequences, 13% to 15% of which appear only once. CDR1 and CDR2 from the germline V gene are SGHKS and YYEKEE (reference sequence). CDR3 length: 16 amino acids. This clonotype was counted only a few times. Germline and junction disagree at one end, which may indicate a read error.

What was sequenced was blood. This chain links TRBV5-5 with TRBJ2-2, with D maybe TRBD1 (6 bases). This sequence was found in a woman between 18 and 29 years old with Graves' hyperthyroidism. Here the CDR3 reads CASSLHPTGNTGELFF. In DNA form, the CDR3 reads TGCGCCAGCAGCCTTCACCCGACAGGAAACACCGGGGAGCTGTTTTTT.